This TCR beta chain is from a study of blood T cell repertoires in COVID-19. The V gene's germline CDR1 is LNHDA and CDR2 SQIVND (reference sequence). The J segment lost 0 bases and the V segment lost 10 bases, leaving 5 bases of the junction unmatched. This CDR3 has 14 residues. The protocol was immunoSEQ multiplex PCR, while the TCRdb copy is restricted to in-frame clones and leaves out a portion. This table has about 250,000 clones, about 90% appearing once. Participant age was about 18 to 95 years, and participants resided in fewer than 25 US areas. Participants' own reports of clinical history determined their cohort assignment.

Sample: PBMCs or T cells enriched from blood (not recorded which). The genes are TRBV19 and TRBJ1-5; 8 nucleotides line up with TRBD1. The sequence was collected from a woman aged 25 to 39 with acute COVID-19. CDR3 residues: CATRTGRSNQPQHF. The CDR3 coding sequence is TGTGCCACCCGGACAGGGCGTAGCAATCAGCCCCAGCATTTT.